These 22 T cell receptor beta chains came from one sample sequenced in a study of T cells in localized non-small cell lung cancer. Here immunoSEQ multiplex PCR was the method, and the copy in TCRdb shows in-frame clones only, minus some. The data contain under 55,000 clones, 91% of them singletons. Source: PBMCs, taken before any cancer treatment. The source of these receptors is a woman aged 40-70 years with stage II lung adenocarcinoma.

The chain's CDR3 is CASRPPRFSVNTEAFF. CDR3 nucleotide sequence: TGTGCCAGCAGGCCCCCTAGGTTTTCGGTGAACACTGAAGCTTTCTTT. The rearrangement joins TRBV2 to TRBJ1-1; D unresolved. The CDR3 consists of 16 residues. Per germline, CDR1 SNHLY and CDR2 FYNNEI. With 6 bases removed from V and 0 bases from J, the gap between germline ends came to 17 bases.

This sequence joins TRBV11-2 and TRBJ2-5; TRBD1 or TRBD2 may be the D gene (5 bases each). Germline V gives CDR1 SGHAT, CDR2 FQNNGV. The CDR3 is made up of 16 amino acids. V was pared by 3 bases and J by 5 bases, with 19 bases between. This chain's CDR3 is CASSFNTGPAGETQYF. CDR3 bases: TGTGCCAGCAGCTTTAATACGGGACCCGCCGGGGAGACCCAGTACTTC. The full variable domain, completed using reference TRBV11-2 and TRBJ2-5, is EAGVAQSPRYKIIEKRQSVAFWCNPISGHATLYWYQQILGQGPKLLIQFQNNGVVDDSQLPKDRFSAERLKGVDSTLKIQPAKLEDSAVYLCASSFNTGPAGETQYFGPGTRLLVL.

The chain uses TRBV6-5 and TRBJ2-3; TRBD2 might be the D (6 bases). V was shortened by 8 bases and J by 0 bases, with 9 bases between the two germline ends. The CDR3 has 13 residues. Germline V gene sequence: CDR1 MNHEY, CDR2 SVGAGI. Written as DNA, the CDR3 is TGTGCCAGCCGGGGGTCTAGCACAGATACGCAGTATTTT. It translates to CASRGSSTDTQYF.

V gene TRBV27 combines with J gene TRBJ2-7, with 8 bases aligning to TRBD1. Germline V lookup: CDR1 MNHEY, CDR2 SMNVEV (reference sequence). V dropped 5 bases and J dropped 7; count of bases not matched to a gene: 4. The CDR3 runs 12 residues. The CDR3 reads CASSRQGREQYF. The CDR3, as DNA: TGTGCCAGCAGTCGACAGGGGAGAGAGCAGTACTTC.

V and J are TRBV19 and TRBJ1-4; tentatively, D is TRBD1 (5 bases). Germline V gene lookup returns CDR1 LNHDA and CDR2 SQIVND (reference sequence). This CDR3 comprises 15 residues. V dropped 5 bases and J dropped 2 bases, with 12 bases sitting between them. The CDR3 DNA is TGTGCCAGTAGTGCACTGAGGGGCACTAATGAAAAACTGTTTTTT. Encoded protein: CASSALRGTNEKLFF.

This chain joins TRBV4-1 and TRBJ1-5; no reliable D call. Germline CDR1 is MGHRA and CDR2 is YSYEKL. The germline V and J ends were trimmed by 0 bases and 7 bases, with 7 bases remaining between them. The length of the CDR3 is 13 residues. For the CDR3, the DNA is TGCGCCAGCAGCCAAGATGGAACCCAGCCCCAGCATTTT. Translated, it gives CASSQDGTQPQHF.

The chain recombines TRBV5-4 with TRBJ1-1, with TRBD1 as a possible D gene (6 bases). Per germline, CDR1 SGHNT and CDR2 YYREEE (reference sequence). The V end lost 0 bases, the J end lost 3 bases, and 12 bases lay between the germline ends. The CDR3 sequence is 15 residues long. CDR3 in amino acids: CASSLDLGAYTEAFF. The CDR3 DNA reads TGTGCCAGCAGCTTGGATTTGGGGGCGTACACTGAAGCTTTCTTT.

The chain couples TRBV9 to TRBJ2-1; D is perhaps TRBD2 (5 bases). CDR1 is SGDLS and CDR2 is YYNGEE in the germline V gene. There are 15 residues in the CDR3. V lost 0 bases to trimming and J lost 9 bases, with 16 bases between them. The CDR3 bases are TGTGCCAGCAGCGTAGACGGGGTGGGAAATATTGAGCAGTTCTTC. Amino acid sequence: CASSVDGVGNIEQFF.

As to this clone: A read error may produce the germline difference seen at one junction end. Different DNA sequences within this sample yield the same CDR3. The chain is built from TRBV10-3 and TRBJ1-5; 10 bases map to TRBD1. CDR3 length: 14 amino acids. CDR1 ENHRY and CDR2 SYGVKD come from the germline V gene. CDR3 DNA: TGTGCCATCAGTCAGGGACAGGGGAATCAGCCTCAGCATTTT. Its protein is CAISQGQGNQPQHF.

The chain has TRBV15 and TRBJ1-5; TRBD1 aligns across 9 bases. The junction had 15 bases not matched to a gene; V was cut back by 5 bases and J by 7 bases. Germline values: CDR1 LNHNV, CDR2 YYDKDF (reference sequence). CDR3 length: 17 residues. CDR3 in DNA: TGTGCCACCAGCGGCCCCCTCTTAGGACAGGGGAAACAGCCCCAGCATTTT. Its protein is CATSGPLLGQGKQPQHF.

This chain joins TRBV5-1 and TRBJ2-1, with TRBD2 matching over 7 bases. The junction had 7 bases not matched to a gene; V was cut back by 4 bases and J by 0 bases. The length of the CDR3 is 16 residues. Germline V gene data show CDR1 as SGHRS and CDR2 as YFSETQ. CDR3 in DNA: TGCGCCAGCAGCGATACTCCTAGCGGCTCCTACAATGAGCAGTTCTTC. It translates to CASSDTPSGSYNEQFF.

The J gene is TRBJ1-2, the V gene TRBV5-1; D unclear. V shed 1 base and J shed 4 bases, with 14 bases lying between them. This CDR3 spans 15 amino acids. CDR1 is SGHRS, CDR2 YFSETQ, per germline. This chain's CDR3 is CASSLQESISYGYTF. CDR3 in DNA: TGCGCCAGCAGCTTGCAGGAGTCTATATCCTATGGCTACACCTTC.

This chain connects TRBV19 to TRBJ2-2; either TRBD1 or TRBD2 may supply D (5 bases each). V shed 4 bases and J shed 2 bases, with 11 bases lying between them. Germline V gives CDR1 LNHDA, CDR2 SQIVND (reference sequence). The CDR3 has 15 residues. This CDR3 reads CASSKGTGNTGELFF. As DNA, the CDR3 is TGTGCCAGTAGTAAGGGGACCGGTAACACCGGGGAGCTGTTTTTT.

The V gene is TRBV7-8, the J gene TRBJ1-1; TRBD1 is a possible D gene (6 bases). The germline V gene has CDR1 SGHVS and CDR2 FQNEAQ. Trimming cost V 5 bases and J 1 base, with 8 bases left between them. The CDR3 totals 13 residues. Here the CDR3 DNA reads TGTGCCAGCAGCACGGGACAGAACACTGAAGCTTTCTTT. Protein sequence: CASSTGQNTEAFF.

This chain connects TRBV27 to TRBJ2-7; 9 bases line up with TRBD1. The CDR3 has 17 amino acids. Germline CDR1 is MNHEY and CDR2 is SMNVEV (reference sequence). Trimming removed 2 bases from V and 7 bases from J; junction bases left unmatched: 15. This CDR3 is CASSLTGQGRAEEEQYF. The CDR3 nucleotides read TGTGCCAGCAGTTTAACGGGACAGGGTCGGGCCGAGGAGGAGCAGTACTTC.

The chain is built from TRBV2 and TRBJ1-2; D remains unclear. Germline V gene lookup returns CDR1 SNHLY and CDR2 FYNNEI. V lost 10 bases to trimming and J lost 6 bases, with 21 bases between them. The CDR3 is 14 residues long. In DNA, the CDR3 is TGTGCCACCACAGTTACAGTAATAGGCGATGGCTACACCTTC. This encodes CATTVTVIGDGYTF.

The CDR3 spells CASSPSGQGASLRTQYF. The CDR3 nucleotides are TGTGCCAGCAGTCCCTCGGGGCAGGGGGCGTCATTAAGGACCCAGTACTTC. This chain links TRBV28 with TRBJ2-5, with 8 positions matching TRBD1. This CDR3 spans 17 amino acids. V shed 5 bases and J 7 bases; nucleotides not matched to a gene: 18. The V gene's germline CDR1 is MDHEN and CDR2 SYDVKM.

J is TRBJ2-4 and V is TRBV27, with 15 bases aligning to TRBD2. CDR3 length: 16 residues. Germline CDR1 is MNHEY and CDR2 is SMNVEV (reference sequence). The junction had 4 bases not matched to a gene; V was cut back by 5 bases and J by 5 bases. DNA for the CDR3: TGTGCCAGCAGTCGAAGGACTAGCGGGAGGGAAAACATTCAGTACTTC. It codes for CASSRRTSGRENIQYF.

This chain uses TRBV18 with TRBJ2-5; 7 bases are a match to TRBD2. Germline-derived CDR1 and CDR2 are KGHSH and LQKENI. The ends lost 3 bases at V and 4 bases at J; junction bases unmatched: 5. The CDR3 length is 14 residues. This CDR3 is CASSPKREGETQYF. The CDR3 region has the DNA TGTGCCAGCTCACCGAAGCGGGAAGGAGAGACCCAGTACTTC.

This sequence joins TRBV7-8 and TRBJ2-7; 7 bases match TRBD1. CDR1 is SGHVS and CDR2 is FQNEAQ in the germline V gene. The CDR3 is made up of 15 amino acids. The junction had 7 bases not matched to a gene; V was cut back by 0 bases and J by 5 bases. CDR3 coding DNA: TGTGCCAGCAGCTTAGCGCTTACAGGGGTACACGAGCAGTACTTC. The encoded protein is CASSLALTGVHEQYF.

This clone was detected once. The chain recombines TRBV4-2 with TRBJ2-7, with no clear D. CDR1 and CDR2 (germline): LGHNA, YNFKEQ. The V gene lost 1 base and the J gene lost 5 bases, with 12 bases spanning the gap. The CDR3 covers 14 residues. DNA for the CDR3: TGTGCCAGCAGCCAAGGGGATAACGCCCACGAGCAGTACTTC. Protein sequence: CASSQGDNAHEQYF.

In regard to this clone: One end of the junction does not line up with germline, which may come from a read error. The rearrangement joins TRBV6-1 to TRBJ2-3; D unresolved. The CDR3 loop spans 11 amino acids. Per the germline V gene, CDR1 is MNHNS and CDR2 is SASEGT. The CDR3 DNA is TGTGCCAGCAGTTTCTTGGGATATATCCATTTT. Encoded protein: CASSFLGYIHF.